This T cell receptor beta chain was identified in a study of monozygotic twins with inflammatory bowel disease. Study outcomes and limitations: Reduced clonotype sharing with other individuals was observed in IBD patients relative to healthy twins, especially with disease activity. A distinction between different T cell subtypes was not possible.

This CDR3 is built from 15 residues. Germline CDR1 reads SGHTA; CDR2 reads FQGNSA. A remark on this clonotype: The antigen remains undetermined.

Using the 5' RACE reads, TCRdb records one entry per CDR3 protein without DNA. The sample yields hundreds of thousands of distinct CDR3 sequences, of which the top ten take up roughly 5.2%. Sequences were obtained from blood. The chain employs TRBV7-2 and TRBJ2-1; TCRdb's D gene call, TRBD1, goes unchecked for lack of DNA. The sequence derives from a human donor with ulcerative colitis or Crohn's disease, or a healthy co-twin of an affected twin (not recorded which). CDR3: CASSIFTGAYNEQFF.